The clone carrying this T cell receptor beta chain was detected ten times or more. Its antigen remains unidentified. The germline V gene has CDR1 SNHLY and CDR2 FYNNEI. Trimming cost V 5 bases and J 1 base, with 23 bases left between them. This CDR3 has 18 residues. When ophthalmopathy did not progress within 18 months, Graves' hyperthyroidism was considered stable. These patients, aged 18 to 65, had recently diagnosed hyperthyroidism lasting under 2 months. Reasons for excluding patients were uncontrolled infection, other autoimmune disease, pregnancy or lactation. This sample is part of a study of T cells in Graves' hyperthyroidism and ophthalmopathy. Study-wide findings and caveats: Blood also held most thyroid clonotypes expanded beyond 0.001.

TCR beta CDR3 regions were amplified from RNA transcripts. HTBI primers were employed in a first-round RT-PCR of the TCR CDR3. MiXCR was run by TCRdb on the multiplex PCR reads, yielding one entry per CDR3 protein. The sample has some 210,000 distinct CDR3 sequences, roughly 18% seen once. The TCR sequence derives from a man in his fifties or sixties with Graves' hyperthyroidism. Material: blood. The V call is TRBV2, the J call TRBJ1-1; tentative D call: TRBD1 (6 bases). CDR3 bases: TGTGCCAGCAGTCCTACGACCCCCGGGACATCTGAGAACACTGAAGCTTTCTTT. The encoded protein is CASSPTTPGTSENTEAFF.